This T cell receptor (beta chain) was sequenced for a study of shared clonotypes between healthy human individuals. Generated by immunoSEQ multiplex PCR, the TCRdb table keeps only in-frame clones and is missing some. Found here are roughly 640,000 clones, roughly 70% of them singletons; the top ten hold 1.5% to 2%. A word on this clone: Its target is unknown.

There are 13 residues in the CDR3. The germline V gene encodes CDR1 SEHNR and CDR2 FQNEAQ (reference sequence). Trimming left V 2 bases short and J 2 bases short, with 5 bases between. Whole-study findings and limits: Sorted-subset sequencing, rarefaction showed, was incomplete despite large depth. Naive CD4 clonotype sharing across a handful of donors was approximately 5%. Since donors were few, the genetic and exposure-history diversity represented was limited.

The chain uses TRBV7-9 and TRBJ2-3; D not certain. The receptor's source is a woman aged 25 to 39 in good health. The sample taken for sequencing was memory CD4+ T cells sorted from blood. Subset noted: CD45RA-negative fraction. In nucleotides, the CDR3 is TGTGCCAGCAGCTTAACCACCACAGATACGCAGTATTTT. This translates into CASSLTTTDTQYF.